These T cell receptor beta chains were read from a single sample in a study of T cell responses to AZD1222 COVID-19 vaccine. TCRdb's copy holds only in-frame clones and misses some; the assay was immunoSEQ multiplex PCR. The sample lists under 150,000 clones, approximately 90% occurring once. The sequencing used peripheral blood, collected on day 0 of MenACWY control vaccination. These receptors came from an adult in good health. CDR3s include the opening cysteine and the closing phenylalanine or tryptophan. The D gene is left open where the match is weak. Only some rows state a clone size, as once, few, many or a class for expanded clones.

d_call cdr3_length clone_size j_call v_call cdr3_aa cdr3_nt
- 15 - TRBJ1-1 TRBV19 CASSIDEGMNTEAFF TGTGCCAGTAGTATAGATGAGGGAATGAACACTGAAGCTTTCTTT
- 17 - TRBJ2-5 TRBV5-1 CASSLAGATPQTGTQYF TGCGCCAGCAGCTTGGCAGGGGCTACCCCACAGACGGGAACCCAGTACTTC
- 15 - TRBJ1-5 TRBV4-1 CASSQGPYSNQPQHF TGCGCCAGCAGCCAAGGTCCCTATAGCAATCAGCCCCAGCATTTT
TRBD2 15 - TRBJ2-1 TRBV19 CASSISGEGYNEQFF TGTGCCAGTAGCATAAGCGGGGAGGGTTACAATGAGCAGTTCTTC
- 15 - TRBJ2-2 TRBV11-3 CASSQGGAGTGELFF TGTGCCAGCAGCCAAGGGGGGGCGGGCACCGGGGAGCTGTTTTTT
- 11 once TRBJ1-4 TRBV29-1 CSVHSSEKLFF TGCAGCGTTCACAGTTCGGAAAAACTGTTTTTT
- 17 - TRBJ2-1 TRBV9 CASSVGQGLDIENEQFF TGTGCCAGCAGCGTAGGGCAGGGGTTAGATATTGAGAATGAGCAGTTCTTC
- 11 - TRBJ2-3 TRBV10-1 CASSETDTQYF TGCGCCAGCAGTGAAACAGATACGCAGTATTTT
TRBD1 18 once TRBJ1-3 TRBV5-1 CASSYTTGTGAQGNTIYF TGCGCCAGCAGCTACACAACCGGGACAGGGGCCCAGGGAAACACCATATATTTT
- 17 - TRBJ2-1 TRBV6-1 CASSERERVSSYNEQFF TGTGCCAGCAGTGAAAGGGAGCGGGTAAGCTCCTACAATGAGCAGTTCTTC
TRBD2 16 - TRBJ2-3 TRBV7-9 CASSPLSGGPTDTQYF TGTGCCAGCAGCCCCCTTAGCGGGGGACCAACAGATACGCAGTATTTT
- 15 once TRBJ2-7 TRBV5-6 CASSLSAEFTYEQYF TGTGCCAGCAGCTTATCGGCAGAGTTTACCTACGAGCAGTACTTC
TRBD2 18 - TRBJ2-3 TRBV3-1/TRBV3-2 CASSHHRLAGRGTDTQYF TGTGCCAGCAGCCATCATCGACTAGCGGGCCGGGGAACAGATACGCAGTATTTT
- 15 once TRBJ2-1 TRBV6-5 CASSYGEVAYNEQFF TGTGCCAGCAGTTACGGGGAGGTTGCCTACAATGAGCAGTTCTTC
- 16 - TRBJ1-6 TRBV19 CASSMTGYTYNSPLHF TGTGCCAGTAGTATGACGGGGTACACCTATAATTCACCCCTCCACTTT
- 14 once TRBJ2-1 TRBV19 CASSISGTYNEQFF TGTGCCAGTAGTATTTCCGGGACCTACAATGAGCAGTTCTTC
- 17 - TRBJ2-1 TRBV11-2 CASSFGRTYSSYNEQFF TGTGCCAGCAGCTTCGGTAGGACTTATAGCTCCTACAATGAGCAGTTCTTC
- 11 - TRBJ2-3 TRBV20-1 CSPDSVNTQYF TGCAGTCCAGACTCCGTGAATACGCAGTATTTT
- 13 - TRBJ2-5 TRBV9 CASSVPGQETQYF TGTGCCAGCAGCGTTCCCGGGCAAGAGACCCAGTACTTC
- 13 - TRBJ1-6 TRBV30 CAWNEGLNSPLHF TGTGCCTGGAATGAGGGGCTGAATTCACCCCTCCACTTT
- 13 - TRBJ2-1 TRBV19 CASSNRGNNEQFF TGTGCCAGTAGTAACCGGGGAAACAATGAGCAGTTCTTC
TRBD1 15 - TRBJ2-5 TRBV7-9 CASRRDRGGQETQYF TGTGCCAGCAGACGGGACAGGGGCGGGCAAGAGACCCAGTACTTC
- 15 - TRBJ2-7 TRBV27 CASSLRASDVYEQYF TGTGCCAGCAGTTTAAGAGCCTCTGACGTCTACGAGCAGTACTTC
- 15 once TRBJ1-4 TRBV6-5 CASSYGSAGNEKLFF TGTGCCAGCAGTTACGGTTCGGCAGGGAATGAAAAACTGTTTTTT
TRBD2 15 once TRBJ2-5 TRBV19 CASSRTSGTPETQYF TGTGCCAGTAGTAGGACTAGCGGGACGCCAGAGACCCAGTACTTC
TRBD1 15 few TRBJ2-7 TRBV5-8 CASSASGTGYYEQYF TGTGCCAGCAGCGCCTCCGGGACAGGTTACTACGAGCAGTACTTC
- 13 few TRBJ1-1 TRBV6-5 CASSLGRGTEAFF TGTGCCAGCAGTCTCGGCAGGGGCACTGAAGCTTTCTTT
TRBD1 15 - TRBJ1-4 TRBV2 CASKRGGGFNEKLFF TGTGCCAGCAAACGGGGAGGGGGCTTCAATGAAAAACTGTTTTTT